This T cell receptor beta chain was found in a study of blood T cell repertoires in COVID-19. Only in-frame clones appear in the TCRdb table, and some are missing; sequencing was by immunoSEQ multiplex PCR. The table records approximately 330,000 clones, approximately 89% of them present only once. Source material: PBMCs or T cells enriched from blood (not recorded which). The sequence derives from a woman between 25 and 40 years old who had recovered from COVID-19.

Here the CDR3 reads CASSFSGIQETQYF. The CDR3 region has the DNA TGTGCCAGCAGTTTTTCGGGTATTCAGGAGACCCAGTACTTC. The chain carries TRBV27 and TRBJ2-5; D is unclear. The germline V gene has CDR1 MNHEY and CDR2 SMNVEV (reference sequence). V was trimmed by 3 bases and J by 5 bases, leaving 13 bases between them. This CDR3 is built from 14 residues.